This T cell receptor (beta chain) came from a study of T cell repertoires in cytomegalovirus infection. For the study at large: Selection of CMV epitopes for the study included recently identified HLA-C-restricted and well-studied HLA-B-restricted ones. The public TCR beta signatures pointed to both CMV infection and matching HLA type.

With regard to this clonotype: Its specificity is unknown. It may be a read error: a sequence one base away is much more abundant.

The length of the CDR3 is 12 residues. Germline V lookup: CDR1 SGHVS, CDR2 FNYEAQ. TCRdb reanalysed the reads using MiXCR and keeps one entry per CDR3 protein. The profile shows 700,000 to 850,000 distinct CDR3 sequences, about 33% of them singletons. This rearrangement joins TRBV7-6 to TRBJ2-1; D is possibly TRBD1 (5 bases). The receptor was isolated from a human donor in good health (CMV status not recorded). Some clones in this sample may be carry-over from other donors' samples. Sequences were derived from cultured CD8+ T cells from PBMCs, sampled from culture after CMV antigen stimulation. The CDR3 loop reads CASSLVDNEQCF. The CDR3 nucleotides read TGTGCCAGCAGCTTAGTGGACAATGAGCAGTGCTTC.